Listed below are T cell receptor beta chains from one sample, sequenced in a study of T cells after yellow fever vaccination. TCRdb redid the calling of the 5' RACE reads with MiXCR, one entry per CDR3 protein. The sample records 250,000 or so distinct CDR3 sequences, roughly 3.5% being singletons. Sample: PBMCs, taken 15 days after the yellow fever booster vaccination. These receptors were taken from a man aged 18-30 years who received the YFV17D yellow fever vaccine. The CDR3 runs from the conserved cysteine through the conserved F or W. The order of the fields is V gene, J gene, clone size, D gene, CDR3 protein, CDR3 DNA. A D gene is named only where the DNA matches it firmly. Clone size is not always given. Where it is, it says once, few, many or a class for expanded clones.

V: TRBV12-3/TRBV12-4; J: TRBJ2-1; size: many; D: TRBD2; CDR3: CASSRGTSYNEQFF; DNA: TGTGCCAGCAGCCGCGGGACTAGCTACAATGAGCAGTTCTTC
V: TRBV6-5; J: TRBJ1-2; size: many; D: NA; CDR3: CASRGWGDNYGYTF; DNA: TGTGCCAGCAGGGGTTGGGGGGACAACTATGGCTACACCTTC
V: TRBV7-9; J: TRBJ1-1; size: many; D: NA; CDR3: CASGLLLGMGHTEAFF; DNA: TGTGCCAGCGGCCTCTTACTAGGGATGGGGCACACTGAAGCTTTCTTT
V: TRBV19; J: TRBJ1-1; size: NA; D: NA; CDR3: CASSTPGQKNTEAFF; DNA: TGTGCCAGTAGTACACCGGGACAAAAGAACACTGAAGCTTTCTTT
V: TRBV27; J: TRBJ2-5; size: many; D: NA; CDR3: CASSNRVSQETQYF; DNA: TGTGCCAGCAGTAACCGGGTTTCCCAAGAGACCCAGTACTTC
V: TRBV5-5; J: TRBJ1-5; size: many; D: NA; CDR3: CASSGRSNQPQHF; DNA: TGTGCCAGCAGCGGCCGGAGCAATCAGCCCCAGCATTTT
V: TRBV7-6; J: TRBJ2-1; size: many; D: NA; CDR3: CASSLLEYNEQFF; DNA: TGTGCCAGCAGCTTACTAGAGTACAATGAGCAGTTCTTC
V: TRBV7-2; J: TRBJ1-5; size: many; D: TRBD1; CDR3: CASSLQGVGQPQHF; DNA: TGTGCCAGCAGCTTACAGGGGGTTGGTCAGCCCCAGCATTTT
V: TRBV5-1; J: TRBJ2-2; size: many; D: TRBD1; CDR3: CASGPGQENTGELFF; DNA: TGCGCCAGCGGTCCGGGACAGGAAAACACCGGGGAGCTGTTTTTT
V: TRBV7-2; J: TRBJ2-7; size: many; D: NA; CDR3: CASSLAVSHEQYF; DNA: TGTGCCAGCAGCTTAGCGGTTTCCCACGAGCAGTACTTC
V: TRBV5-1; J: TRBJ2-3; size: many; D: NA; CDR3: CASGPEGRADTQYF; DNA: TGCGCCAGCGGTCCGGAGGGGCGAGCAGATACGCAGTATTTT
V: TRBV5-1; J: TRBJ2-1; size: many; D: TRBD2; CDR3: CASRVLGGANEQFF; DNA: TGCGCCAGCAGGGTGCTCGGGGGGGCGAATGAGCAGTTCTTC
V: TRBV6-2/TRBV6-3; J: TRBJ1-4; size: many; D: NA; CDR3: CASSSPSRGATNEKLFF; DNA: TGTGCCAGCAGTTCGCCTTCCAGGGGAGCAACTAATGAAAAACTGTTTTTT
V: TRBV5-1; J: TRBJ2-3; size: many; D: NA; CDR3: CASSLESRPTDTQYF; DNA: TGCGCCAGCAGCTTGGAATCCAGGCCCACAGATACGCAGTATTTT
V: TRBV11-2; J: TRBJ2-3; size: many; D: NA; CDR3: CASSLDLEGWADTQYF; DNA: TGTGCCAGCAGCTTAGATTTGGAGGGGTGGGCTGATACGCAGTATTTT
V: TRBV3-1; J: TRBJ1-3; size: NA; D: NA; CDR3: CASSQGALSGNTIYF; DNA: TGTGCCAGCAGCCAAGGGGCTCTCTCTGGAAACACCATATATTTT
V: TRBV12-3/TRBV12-4; J: TRBJ2-7; size: many; D: NA; CDR3: CASKNTGSYEQYF; DNA: TGTGCCAGCAAAAACACGGGTAGCTACGAGCAGTACTTC
V: TRBV11-2; J: TRBJ2-7; size: many; D: NA; CDR3: CASSLGGYTGIPYEQYF; DNA: TGTGCCAGCAGCTTAGGGGGATATACAGGGATTCCCTACGAGCAGTACTTC
V: TRBV5-1; J: TRBJ1-2; size: many; D: TRBD1; CDR3: CASSEGQGNGYTF; DNA: TGCGCCAGCAGCGAGGGACAGGGCAATGGCTACACCTTC
V: TRBV12-3/TRBV12-4; J: TRBJ2-2; size: many; D: TRBD2; CDR3: CASSLPGGWTGELFF; DNA: TGTGCCAGCAGTTTACCGGGGGGGTGGACCGGGGAGCTGTTTTTT
V: TRBV6-6; J: TRBJ2-1; size: many; D: NA; CDR3: CASTKGGGNEQFF; DNA: TGTGCCAGCACCAAGGGGGGAGGCAATGAGCAGTTCTTC
V: TRBV3-1; J: TRBJ2-3; size: many; D: TRBD1; CDR3: CASSSINRGHSTDTQYF; DNA: TGTGCCAGCAGCTCGATCAACAGGGGCCATAGCACAGATACGCAGTATTTT
V: TRBV24-1; J: TRBJ2-1; size: many; D: NA; CDR3: CATSAATDSFGNEQFF; DNA: TGTGCCACCAGTGCGGCGACAGACTCCTTTGGCAATGAGCAGTTCTTC
V: TRBV5-1; J: TRBJ1-4; size: many; D: TRBD1; CDR3: CASSYQGADEKLFF; DNA: TGCGCCAGCAGTTACCAGGGGGCTGATGAAAAACTGTTTTTT
V: TRBV5-1; J: TRBJ1-1; size: many; D: TRBD1; CDR3: CASSLGVGGSEAFF; DNA: TGCGCCAGCAGCTTGGGGGTAGGGGGCTCTGAAGCTTTCTTT
V: TRBV24-1; J: TRBJ1-6; size: many; D: NA; CDR3: CATSLGGTSPLHF; DNA: TGTGCCACCAGCCTGGGGGGGACTTCACCCCTCCACTTT
V: TRBV11-2; J: TRBJ2-7; size: many; D: NA; CDR3: CASSLGRAYEQYF; DNA: TGTGCCAGCAGCTTGGGTAGAGCCTACGAGCAGTACTTC
V: TRBV12-3/TRBV12-4; J: TRBJ1-1; size: many; D: NA; CDR3: CASSFVMNTEAFF; DNA: TGTGCCAGCAGTTTCGTCATGAACACTGAAGCTTTCTTT
V: TRBV2; J: TRBJ2-1; size: NA; D: NA; CDR3: CASSAGGGKFF; DNA: TGTGCCAGCAGTGCTGGCGGGGGCAAGTTCTTC
V: TRBV7-2; J: TRBJ1-5; size: many; D: TRBD1; CDR3: CASSLGQGGSQPQHF; DNA: TGTGCCAGCAGCTTAGGTCAGGGGGGGAGTCAGCCCCAGCATTTT
V: TRBV10-1; J: TRBJ1-1; size: many; D: NA; CDR3: CASSAVVNTEAFF; DNA: TGCGCCAGCAGTGCGGTGGTGAACACTGAAGCTTTCTTT
V: TRBV29-1; J: TRBJ2-3; size: many; D: NA; CDR3: CSVGGWADTQYF; DNA: TGCAGCGTTGGGGGCTGGGCAGATACGCAGTATTTT